The source of this TCR beta chain is a study of cytomegalovirus exposure and HLA in healthy donors. Study outcomes and limitations: Later, an analysis found that TCR clusters from the first cohort tended to co-occur in the 95 to 150 validation repertoires.

The donors were part of the validation cohort, which consisted of roughly 110 subjects and was separate from the first cohort of under 750 subjects. Concerning this clone: What it binds is not known.

Using immunoSEQ multiplex PCR, the repertoire was profiled, and TCRdb retains in-frame clones only, with some absent. The table records roughly 62,000 clones, about 91% of them present only once. The V end was cut by 5 bases, the J end by 0 bases, with 14 bases between. The CDR3 has 16 amino acids. Germline loops: CDR1 MNHEY, CDR2 SMNVEV (reference sequence). J is TRBJ2-1 and V is TRBV27, with a tentative D call TRBD2 (6 bases). The TCR originated in a woman in her 30s in good health and CMV-seronegative. The sample comprised PBMCs. The CDR3 bases are TGTGCCAGCAGTGACAGTCTAGCGCCCTCCTACAATGAGCAGTTCTTC. Residues: CASSDSLAPSYNEQFF.